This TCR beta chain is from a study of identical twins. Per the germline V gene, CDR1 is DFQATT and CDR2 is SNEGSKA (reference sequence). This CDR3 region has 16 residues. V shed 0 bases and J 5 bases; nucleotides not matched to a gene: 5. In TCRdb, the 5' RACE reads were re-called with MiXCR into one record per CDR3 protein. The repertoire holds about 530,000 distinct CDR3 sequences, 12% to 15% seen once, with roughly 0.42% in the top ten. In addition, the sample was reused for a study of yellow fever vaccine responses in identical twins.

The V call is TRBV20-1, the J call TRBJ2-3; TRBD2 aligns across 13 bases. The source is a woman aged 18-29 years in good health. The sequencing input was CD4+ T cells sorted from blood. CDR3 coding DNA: TGCAGTGCTAGAGACCCCGGACTAGCGGGAGTAGATACGCAGTATTTT. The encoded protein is CSARDPGLAGVDTQYF.